This is a list of T cell receptor beta chains from one sample in a study of radiotherapy plus CTLA-4 blockade in lung cancer. The method was immunoSEQ multiplex PCR; TCRdb's version includes in-frame clones alone and lacks a portion of them. The table lists tens of thousands of clones, around three quarters of them singletons. The sequenced sample was peripheral blood, obtained from a patient treated with radiotherapy plus ipilimumab. These receptors all come from a human donor with non-small cell lung cancer who had a complete response to radiotherapy plus ipilimumab. Both conserved end residues are part of each CDR3. D genes are given only for firm matches. A clone size is listed for some rows: how often the clone was seen (once, few, many), or a class if it is expanded.

v_gene	d_gene	j_gene	abundance	CDR3aa	CDR3nt
TRBV18	TRBD1	TRBJ2-5	.	CASSSDRDSETQYF	TGTGCCAGCTCATCAGACAGGGATTCGGAGACCCAGTACTTC
TRBV9	.	TRBJ2-3	.	CASSVVSDTQYF	TGTGCCAGCAGCGTAGTGTCAGATACGCAGTATTTT
TRBV29-1	TRBD1	TRBJ1-5	.	CSVAGQGLNQPQHF	TGCAGCGTCGCGGGACAGGGGCTCAATCAGCCCCAGCATTTT
TRBV27	.	TRBJ2-2	.	CASSATYTGELFF	TGTGCCAGCAGTGCTACCTACACCGGGGAGCTGTTTTTT
TRBV11-3	.	TRBJ2-2	few	CASSLRTANTGELFF	TGTGCCAGCAGCTTAAGGACGGCGAACACCGGGGAGCTGTTTTTT
TRBV5-4	TRBD1	TRBJ2-1	.	CASSLGTGSRSYNEQFF	TGTGCCAGCAGCTTGGGGACAGGGTCCCGGAGCTACAATGAGCAGTTCTTC
TRBV19	.	TRBJ1-3	.	CASSIIRLGSGNTIYF	TGTGCCAGTAGTATCATAAGACTGGGCTCTGGAAACACCATATATTTT
TRBV15	TRBD2	TRBJ2-3	.	CATSRGLGTSLLTNTQYF	TGTGCCACCAGCAGAGGGTTGGGGACTAGCTTATTAACGAATACGCAGTATTTT
TRBV4-3	.	TRBJ2-1	.	CASSLSASSYNEQFF	TGCGCCAGCAGCCTTAGCGCTAGCTCCTACAATGAGCAGTTCTTC
TRBV27	.	TRBJ1-4	.	CASSLAGPLRTNEKLFF	TGTGCCAGCAGTTTGGCAGGGCCCCTCAGAACTAATGAAAAACTGTTTTTT
TRBV5-1	.	TRBJ1-3	few	CASSLVPGNGNTIYF	TGCGCCAGCAGCTTGGTGCCGGGAAATGGAAACACCATATATTTT
TRBV5-1	.	TRBJ2-7	.	CASSVQGSYEQYF	TGCGCCAGCAGCGTACAGGGCTCCTACGAGCAGTACTTC
TRBV5-1	.	TRBJ2-5	.	CASSLEGQTLRETQYF	TGCGCCAGCAGCTTGGAAGGACAAACCCTACGAGAGACCCAGTACTTC
TRBV7-9	.	TRBJ1-3	few	CASSLETSGNTIYF	TGTGCCAGCAGCTTAGAGACCTCTGGAAACACCATATATTTT
TRBV7-9	.	TRBJ2-2	.	CASSLGVRDTGELFF	TGTGCCAGCAGCTTAGGGGTTAGGGACACCGGGGAGCTGTTTTTT
TRBV6-6	.	TRBJ2-6	.	CASSYQIIGANVLTF	TGTGCCAGCAGTTACCAAATCATTGGGGCCAACGTCCTGACTTTC
TRBV11-3	TRBD1	TRBJ1-1	.	CASSSRGGRTEAFF	TGTGCCAGCAGCTCGCGAGGGGGCAGGACTGAAGCTTTCTTT
TRBV7-2	.	TRBJ1-2	.	CASSLAGGSGYTF	TGTGCCAGCAGCTTGGCCGGGGGAAGCGGCTACACCTTC
TRBV30	.	TRBJ2-7	.	CAWSGTPKRIYEQYF	TGTGCCTGGAGTGGGACACCGAAGAGGATATACGAGCAGTACTTC
TRBV6-5	.	TRBJ1-2	once	CASRTDGNYGYTF	TGTGCCAGCAGGACCGACGGTAACTATGGCTACACCTTC
TRBV25-1	TRBD1	TRBJ2-2	.	CASLTGAGELFF	TGTGCCAGCCTTACAGGGGCCGGGGAGCTGTTTTTT
TRBV7-2	TRBD1	TRBJ2-1	.	CASSMTGGEQFF	TGTGCCAGCAGCATGACAGGGGGTGAGCAGTTCTTC
TRBV13	.	TRBJ1-2	.	CASTKLPGGGGYGYTF	TGTGCCAGCACCAAACTACCCGGTGGAGGGGGCTATGGCTACACCTTC
TRBV7-2	TRBD2	TRBJ2-3	.	CASSDRLAGGGDTQYF	TGTGCCAGCAGCGACCGACTAGCGGGAGGTGGGGATACGCAGTATTTT
TRBV6-5	.	TRBJ1-1	.	CASSRQTEAFF	TGTGCCAGCAGTCGACAGACTGAAGCTTTCTTT
TRBV7-9	.	TRBJ1-5	.	CASSLSGGNQPQHF	TGTGCCAGCAGCTTATCGGGGGGAAATCAGCCCCAGCATTTT
TRBV7-2	TRBD2	TRBJ2-3	.	CASSSTSGADTQYF	TGTGCCAGCAGCTCGACTAGCGGGGCAGATACGCAGTATTTT
TRBV18	.	TRBJ2-1	.	CASSPLFNEQFF	TGTGCCAGCTCACCCCTTTTCAATGAGCAGTTCTTC
TRBV6-1	.	TRBJ2-5	.	CASSELVLVQETQYF	TGTGCCAGCAGTGAACTGGTCTTGGTCCAAGAGACCCAGTACTTC
TRBV6-1	TRBD1	TRBJ1-5	.	CASTLGGWGDQPQHF	TGTGCCAGCACTTTAGGGGGCTGGGGGGATCAGCCCCAGCATTTT
TRBV6-4	.	TRBJ1-2	.	CASSEAGGGYTF	TGTGCCAGCAGTGAGGCGGGTGGTGGCTACACCTTC
TRBV19	.	TRBJ2-3	once	CASSIDRTTDTQYF	TGTGCCAGTAGTATAGATCGGACCACAGATACGCAGTATTTT
TRBV9	TRBD1	TRBJ2-1	.	CASSATGYEQFF	TGTGCCAGCAGCGCGACAGGGTATGAGCAGTTCTTC
TRBV19	.	TRBJ1-2	.	CASSWSGDGYTF	TGTGCCAGTAGTTGGTCAGGCGATGGCTACACCTTC